Below, 29 T cell receptor beta chains from the same sample are listed, as sequenced in a study of blood T cell repertoires in COVID-19. Profiling relied on immunoSEQ multiplex PCR, and the TCRdb table lists in-frame clones only, not all of them. Altogether around 100,000 clones are present, about four fifths being singletons, with the ten largest covering about a quarter. The sequenced sample was peripheral blood. The origin of the receptors is a human donor in a cohort sampled during active COVID-19.

Written as DNA, the CDR3 is TGTGCCAGCAGCGATTCCGGAGGGAGTTTGGGACAGTACTTC. This codes for CASSDSGGSLGQYF. This chain links TRBV2 with TRBJ2-4, with D possibly matching TRBD2 (6 bases). This CDR3 region has 14 residues. V shed 6 bases and J shed 13 bases, with 22 bases lying between them. Germline V CDR1 and CDR2: SNHLY, FYNNEI.

The count of this clone is one. The rearrangement links TRBV28 to TRBJ2-3, with 7 bases that match TRBD1. Unmatched junction bases numbered 2, after V lost 4 bases and J lost 4 bases. The V gene's germline CDR1 is MDHEN and CDR2 SYDVKM. The CDR3 has 13 amino acids. Here the CDR3 reads CASSSTGADTQYF. CDR3 bases: TGTGCCAGCAGTTCCACAGGGGCAGATACGCAGTATTTT.

The rearrangement links TRBV14 to TRBJ1-1; the match to TRBD1 covers 7 bases. The junction had 6 bases not matched to a gene; V was cut back by 4 bases and J by 10 bases. Looked up from germline, CDR1 is SGHDN and CDR2 is FVKESK. The CDR3 loop spans 12 amino acids. The CDR3 reads CASSPGTASAFF. For the CDR3, the DNA is TGTGCCAGCAGCCCCGGGACAGCCTCAGCTTTCTTT.

This clone occurred a few times. The J gene is TRBJ2-7, the V gene TRBV3-1 (or the pseudogene TRBV3-2); TRBD2 might be the D (5 bases). The CDR3 covers 14 residues. The germline CDR1 and CDR2 sequences are LGHDT and YNNKEL (reference sequence). V gave up 4 bases and J gave up 0 bases, with 10 bases separating them. CDR3 DNA sequence: TGTGCCAGCAGCCTGGGAGCCAACTCCTACGAGCAGTACTTC. Protein: CASSLGANSYEQYF.

This chain connects TRBV6-1 to TRBJ1-1, with TRBD1 identical over 7 bases. V was clipped by 4 bases and J by 1 base; unmatched bases: 9. CDR1 and CDR2 (germline): MNHNS, SASEGT. This CDR3 comprises 16 residues. This chain's CDR3 is CASSGQGHGGNTEAFF. For the CDR3, the DNA is TGTGCCAGCAGTGGACAGGGCCATGGGGGGAACACTGAAGCTTTCTTT.

This chain connects TRBV7-8 to TRBJ1-1; D unresolved. CDR1 and CDR2 from the germline V gene are SGHVS and FQNEAQ. The length of the CDR3 is 14 residues. V lost 1 base and J 0 bases, leaving 6 bases between the germline ends. CDR3 DNA: TGTGCCAGCAGCTTAGTACGGGTGAACACTGAAGCTTTCTTT. Translating it yields CASSLVRVNTEAFF.

There are a few counts of this clone. The J gene is TRBJ2-1, the V gene TRBV18; D is perhaps TRBD2 (6 bases). The germline V and J ends were trimmed by 2 bases and 13 bases, with 9 bases remaining between them. Germline assignment: CDR1 KGHSH and CDR2 LQKENI. The CDR3 consists of 11 residues. Here the CDR3 DNA reads TGTGCCAGCTCACCAGGGACTGAACAGTTCTTC. Amino acids: CASSPGTEQFF.

This chain uses TRBV18 with TRBJ2-7; 7 bases align to TRBD1. CDR1 is KGHSH and CDR2 is LQKENI in the germline V gene. J gave up 2 bases and V 4 bases, and 5 bases lay outside the gene matches. The CDR3 spans 14 residues. Here the CDR3 DNA reads TGTGCCAGCTCACAAAAACAGGGGACCTACGAGCAGTACTTC. Its translation is CASSQKQGTYEQYF.

This clone was seen only a few times. The rearrangement links TRBV6-5 to TRBJ1-6; D remains ambiguous. Trimming removed 2 bases from V and 7 bases from J, with 9 bases in between. This CDR3 contains 14 residues. The germline V gene has CDR1 MNHEY and CDR2 SVGAGI. CDR3 region: CASSYRGANSPLHF. CDR3 nucleotide sequence: TGTGCCAGCAGTTACCGGGGAGCCAATTCACCCCTCCACTTT.

V usage is TRBV27 and J usage is TRBJ2-7; TRBD2 aligns across 11 bases. Looked up from germline, CDR1 is MNHEY and CDR2 is SMNVEV (reference sequence). V trimming: 2 bases; J trimming: 4 bases; junction bases outside the gene matches: 1. The CDR3 sequence is 14 residues long. CDR3 sequence (DNA): TGTGCCAGCAGTTTACTAGCGGGAGGATACGAGCAGTACTTC. It encodes CASSLLAGGYEQYF.

On this clone itself: The identical CDR3 is also encoded by other nucleotide sequences in the sample. The chain employs TRBV18 and TRBJ2-7; 9 bases match TRBD1. V lost 2 bases, J lost 2 bases, and 1 base stayed unmatched. Germline lookup yields CDR1 KGHSH and CDR2 LQKENI. CDR3 length: 14 amino acids. CDR3 amino acids: CASSPGQGPYEQYF. The CDR3, as DNA: TGTGCCAGCTCACCAGGACAGGGGCCCTACGAGCAGTACTTC.

The gene calls are TRBV18 and TRBJ1-1; a possible D gene is TRBD1 (6 bases). Trimming left V 6 bases short and J 6 bases short, with 11 bases between. There are 12 residues in the CDR3. CDR1 and CDR2 (germline): KGHSH, LQKENI. The CDR3 region has the DNA TGTGCCAGCTCCCAAGACAGGTCTGAAGCTTTCTTT. Translating it yields CASSQDRSEAFF.

The J gene is TRBJ2-7, the V gene TRBV5-5; 11 nucleotides align to TRBD1. Germline CDR1 and CDR2: SGHKS and YYEKEE (reference sequence). The CDR3 has 15 amino acids. After removal of 3 bases from V and 3 bases from J, the junction contained 5 bases not matched to a gene. CDR3 residues: CASSWGQGGYYEQYF. CDR3 DNA: TGTGCCAGCAGCTGGGGACAGGGGGGCTACTACGAGCAGTACTTC.

The V and J genes are TRBV19 and TRBJ1-5; D ambiguous. The CDR3 totals 15 residues. Germline V gene lookup returns CDR1 LNHDA and CDR2 SQIVND (reference sequence). Trimming stripped 3 bases from V and 6 bases from J, with 15 bases between. CDR3 sequence (DNA): TGTGCCAGTAGTATTACATGGGCTGGAGGTCAGCCCCAGCATTTT. Translation gives CASSITWAGGQPQHF.

This clone appeared once. This chain connects TRBV4-1 to TRBJ1-6; 8 bases agree with TRBD1. Germline CDR1 is MGHRA and CDR2 is YSYEKL. With 4 bases clipped from V and 0 bases from J, the junction kept 8 bases outside the gene matches. The CDR3 covers 18 residues. The CDR3 region is CASSPLSGGFSYNSPLHF. The CDR3 region has the DNA TGCGCCAGCAGCCCGCTCTCAGGGGGCTTCTCCTATAATTCACCCCTCCACTTT.

This chain connects TRBV18 to TRBJ1-2; 9 bases are shared with TRBD1. This CDR3 contains 15 residues. After removal of 1 base from V and 4 bases from J, the junction contained 4 bases not matched to a gene. Germline values: CDR1 KGHSH, CDR2 LQKENI. In DNA, the CDR3 is TGTGCCAGCTCACCACTCCCGGACAGGGGCTATGGCTACACCTTC. Translated, it gives CASSPLPDRGYGYTF.

The chain links TRBV2 to TRBJ2-3; 10 positions agree with TRBD2. The CDR3 covers 17 residues. V dropped 8 bases and J dropped 9; count of bases not matched to a gene: 20. Germline V lookup: CDR1 SNHLY, CDR2 FYNNEI. In nucleotides, the CDR3 is TGTGCCAGCGTTAAATTACACGTCCTAGCGGGGGCTAACACGCAGTATTTT. Its translation is CASVKLHVLAGANTQYF.

The chain uses TRBV6-4 and TRBJ1-2; D is undetermined. V gave up 2 bases and J gave up 6 bases, with 19 bases separating them. The CDR3 has 16 amino acids. CDR1 and CDR2 from the germline V gene are MRHNA and SNTAGT. CDR3 loop: CASSDAISGGIHGYTF. In DNA form, the CDR3 reads TGTGCCAGCAGTGACGCGATTTCTGGAGGGATCCATGGCTACACCTTC.

The chain couples TRBV5-6 to TRBJ2-7; tentative D call: TRBD1 (5 bases). The V and J ends lost 0 bases and 6 bases respectively, with 7 bases between them. There are 12 residues in the CDR3. CDR1 and CDR2 (germline): SGHDT, YYEEEE. CDR3 loop: CASSLEGFEQYF. CDR3 nucleotides: TGTGCCAGCAGCTTGGAGGGGTTCGAGCAGTACTTC.

The rearrangement links TRBV12-5 to TRBJ2-6; D not certain. V lost 4 bases and J 0 bases, leaving 13 bases between the germline ends. The CDR3 spans 17 residues. Germline V CDR1 and CDR2: LGHNT, FRNRAP. The CDR3 region has the DNA TGTGCTAGTGGTTCCCTTTCTCCCCCCTCTGGGGCCAACGTCCTGACTTTC. As protein: CASGSLSPPSGANVLTF.

This rearrangement joins TRBV24-1 to TRBJ1-1; 7 bases align to TRBD1. The V gene end was trimmed by 3 bases and the J gene end by 13 bases; junction bases not matched to a gene: 13. Germline CDR1 KGHDR, CDR2 SFDVKD. This CDR3 comprises 14 residues. In nucleotides, the CDR3 is TGTGCCACCAGTGATACAGGGGAAGCAAGGGAGGTTTTCTTT. Its protein product is CATSDTGEAREVFF.

The rearrangement uses TRBV6-5 and TRBJ2-7, with 10 positions matching TRBD2. Trimming cost V 0 bases and J 0 bases; bases outside gene matches: 2. This CDR3 is built from 16 residues. From germline, CDR1 is MNHEY and CDR2 SVGAGI. CDR3 nucleotides: TGTGCCAGCAGTTACTCTAGCGGGGGGTACTCCTACGAGCAGTACTTC. Encoded protein: CASSYSSGGYSYEQYF.

V gene TRBV6-5 combines with J gene TRBJ1-2, with a possible D match to TRBD1 (5 bases). V was shortened by 2 bases and J by 2 bases, with 9 bases between the two germline ends. Germline CDR1 reads MNHEY; CDR2 reads SVGAGI. This CDR3 contains 14 residues. The CDR3 DNA is TGTGCCAGCAGTTACGACCAGGGCAACTATGGCTACACCTTC. It translates to CASSYDQGNYGYTF.

J is TRBJ2-3 and V is TRBV6-4; D perhaps matches TRBD2 (5 bases). Germline V lookup: CDR1 MRHNA, CDR2 SNTAGT. The CDR3 consists of 15 residues. V lost 5 bases, J lost 5 bases, and 17 bases lay in between. The CDR3 DNA follows: TGTGCCAGCAGTCCTAATGTCCCAGGAGGAGATACGCAGTATTTT. Its protein product is CASSPNVPGGDTQYF.

In its sample, this clone was seen once. V and J are TRBV29-1 and TRBJ2-3; 8 bases align to TRBD2. V shed 6 bases and J 10 bases; nucleotides not matched to a gene: 9. This CDR3 has 12 residues. CDR1 and CDR2 (germline): SQVTM, ANQGSEA. The CDR3: CSVERGTSPQYF. The DNA of the CDR3 is TGCAGCGTGGAGCGGGGGACCTCGCCGCAGTATTTT.

This chain uses TRBV24-1 with TRBJ2-1; TRBD1 is a possible D gene (5 bases). The CDR3 runs 17 residues. CDR1 is KGHDR, CDR2 SFDVKD, per germline. The ends were cut back, 3 bases at V and 0 bases at J, with 14 bases in the middle. The CDR3 sequence is CATSDDTGSSSYNEQFF. In DNA form, the CDR3 reads TGTGCCACCAGTGATGACACAGGTTCAAGCTCCTACAATGAGCAGTTCTTC.

The chain employs TRBV7-6 and TRBJ2-2; a weak D match, TRBD1 (5 bases). The V gene lost 5 bases and the J gene lost 2 bases, with 12 bases spanning the gap. The CDR3 loop spans 15 amino acids. Germline CDR1 and CDR2: SGHVS and FNYEAQ. CDR3: CASSRHQGNTGELFF. CDR3 DNA: TGTGCCAGCAGCCGCCATCAGGGAAACACCGGGGAGCTGTTTTTT.

In this sample, this clone turned up once. The chain links TRBV6-5 to TRBJ1-1, with 7 bases that match TRBD1. J lost 5 bases, V lost 7 bases, and 10 bases had no gene match. Germline CDR1 reads MNHEY; CDR2 reads SVGAGI. This CDR3 is built from 14 residues. For the CDR3, the DNA is TGTGCCAGCACCCCGAACAGGGGAGTGACTGAAGCTTTCTTT. Residues: CASTPNRGVTEAFF.

There are a few counts of this clone. This chain uses TRBV5-4 with TRBJ2-1, with D unclear. The CDR3 has 14 residues. V was cut by 0 bases and J by 5 bases, with 9 bases left in between. Germline lookup yields CDR1 SGHNT and CDR2 YYREEE (reference sequence). CDR3 sequence reads: CASSLGRMDNEQFF. The CDR3 DNA sequence: TGTGCCAGCAGCTTGGGGCGGATGGACAATGAGCAGTTCTTC.